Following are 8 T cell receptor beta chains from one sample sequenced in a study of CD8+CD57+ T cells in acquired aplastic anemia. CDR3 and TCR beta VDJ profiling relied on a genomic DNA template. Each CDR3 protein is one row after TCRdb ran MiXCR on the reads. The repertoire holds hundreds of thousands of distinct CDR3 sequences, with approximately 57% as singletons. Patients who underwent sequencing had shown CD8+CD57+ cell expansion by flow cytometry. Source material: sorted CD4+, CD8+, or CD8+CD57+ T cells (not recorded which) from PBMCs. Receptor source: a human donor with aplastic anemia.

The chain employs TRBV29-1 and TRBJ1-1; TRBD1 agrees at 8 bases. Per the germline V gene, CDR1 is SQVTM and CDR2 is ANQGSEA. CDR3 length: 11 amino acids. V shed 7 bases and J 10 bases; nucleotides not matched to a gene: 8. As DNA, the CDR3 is TGCAGCGCAGAAACAGGGGGGCGAGCTTTCTTT. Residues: CSAETGGRAFF.

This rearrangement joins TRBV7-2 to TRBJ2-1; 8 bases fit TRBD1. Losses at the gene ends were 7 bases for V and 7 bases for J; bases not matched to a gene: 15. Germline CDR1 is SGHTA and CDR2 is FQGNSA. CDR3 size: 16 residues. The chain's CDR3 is CASTPPGRGRNNEQFF. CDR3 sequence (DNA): TGTGCCAGCACCCCCCCAGGCAGGGGGCGAAATAATGAGCAGTTCTTC. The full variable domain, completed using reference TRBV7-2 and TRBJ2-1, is GAGVSQSPSNKVTEKGKDVELRCDPISGHTALYWYRQSLGQGLEFLIYFQGNSAPDKSGLPSDRFSAERTGGSVSTLTIQRTQQEDSAVYLCASTPPGRGRNNEQFFGPGTRLTVL.

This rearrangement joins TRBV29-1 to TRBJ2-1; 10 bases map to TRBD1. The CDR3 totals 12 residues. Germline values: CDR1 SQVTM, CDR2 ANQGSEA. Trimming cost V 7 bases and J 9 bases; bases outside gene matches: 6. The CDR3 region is CSERQGAGEQFF. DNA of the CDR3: TGCAGCGAGAGACAGGGGGCAGGTGAGCAGTTCTTC.

The CDR3: CASSLGSFQPQHF. The CDR3 DNA reads as TGCGCCAGCAGCTTGGGCAGTTTTCAGCCCCAGCATTTT. The chain employs TRBV5-1 and TRBJ1-5; unclear D gene. Germline lookup yields CDR1 SGHRS and CDR2 YFSETQ. CDR3 size: 13 residues. Trimming stripped 0 bases from V and 6 bases from J, with 7 bases between.

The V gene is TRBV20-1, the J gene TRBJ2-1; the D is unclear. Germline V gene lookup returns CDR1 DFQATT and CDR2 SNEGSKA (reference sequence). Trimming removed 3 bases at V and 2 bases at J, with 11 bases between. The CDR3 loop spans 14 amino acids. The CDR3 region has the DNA TGCAGTGCTAGCAAGGCGCAAGCCTACAATGAGCAGTTCTTC. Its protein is CSASKAQAYNEQFF.

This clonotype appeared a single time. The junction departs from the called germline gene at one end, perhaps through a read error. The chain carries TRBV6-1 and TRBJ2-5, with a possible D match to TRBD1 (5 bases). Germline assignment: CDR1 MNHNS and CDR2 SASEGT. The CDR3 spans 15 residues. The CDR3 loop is CASNESPSKGETQYF. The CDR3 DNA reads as TGTGCCAGCAATGAAAGTCCCAGCAAGGGGGAGACCCAGTACTTC.

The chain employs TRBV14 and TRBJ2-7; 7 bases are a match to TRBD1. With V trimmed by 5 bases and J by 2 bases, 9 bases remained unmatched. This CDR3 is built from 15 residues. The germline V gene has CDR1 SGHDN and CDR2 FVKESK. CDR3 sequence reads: CASSSRAQGAYEQYF. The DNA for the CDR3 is TGTGCCAGCAGCTCCCGGGCGCAGGGGGCCTACGAGCAGTACTTC.

The chain's CDR3 is CASSLGVGEQFF. The CDR3 nucleotides are TGTGCCAGCAGCCTCGGTGTCGGTGAGCAGTTCTTC. The rearrangement uses TRBV7-2 and TRBJ2-1; unclear D gene. CDR1 is SGHTA and CDR2 is FQGNSA in the germline V gene. This CDR3 is 12 amino acids long. Trimming removed 5 bases from V and 9 bases from J, with 11 bases in between.